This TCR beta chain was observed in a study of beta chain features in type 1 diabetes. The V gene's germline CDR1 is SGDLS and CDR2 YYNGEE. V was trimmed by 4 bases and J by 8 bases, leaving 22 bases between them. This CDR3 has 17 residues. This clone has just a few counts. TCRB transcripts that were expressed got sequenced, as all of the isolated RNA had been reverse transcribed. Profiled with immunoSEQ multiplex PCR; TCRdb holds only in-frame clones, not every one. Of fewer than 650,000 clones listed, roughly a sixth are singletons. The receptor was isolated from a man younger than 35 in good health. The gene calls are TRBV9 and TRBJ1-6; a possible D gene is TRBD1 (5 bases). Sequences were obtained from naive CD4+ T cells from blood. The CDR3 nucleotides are TGTGCCAGCAGCCCAAAACTCAGGGTTTTGGATGATTCACCCCTCCACTTT. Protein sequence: CASSPKLRVLDDSPLHF. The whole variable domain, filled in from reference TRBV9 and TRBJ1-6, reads DSGVTQTPKHLITATGQRVTLRCSPRSGDLSVYWYQQSLDQGLQFLIQYYNGEERAKGNILERFSAQQFPDLHSELNLSSLELGDSALYFCASSPKLRVLDDSPLHFGNGTRLTVT.